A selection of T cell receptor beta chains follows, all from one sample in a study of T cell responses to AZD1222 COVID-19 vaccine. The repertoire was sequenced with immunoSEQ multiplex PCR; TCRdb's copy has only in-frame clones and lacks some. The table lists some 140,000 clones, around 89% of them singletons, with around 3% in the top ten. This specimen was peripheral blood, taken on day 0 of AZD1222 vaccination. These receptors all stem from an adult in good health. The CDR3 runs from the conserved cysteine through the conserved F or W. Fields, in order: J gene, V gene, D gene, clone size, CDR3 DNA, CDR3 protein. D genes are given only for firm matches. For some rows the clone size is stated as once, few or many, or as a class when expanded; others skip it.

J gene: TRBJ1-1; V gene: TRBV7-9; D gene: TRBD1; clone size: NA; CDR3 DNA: TGTGCCAGCAGCGAGACAGGGGTGGGCACTGAAGCTTTCTTT; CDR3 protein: CASSETGVGTEAFF
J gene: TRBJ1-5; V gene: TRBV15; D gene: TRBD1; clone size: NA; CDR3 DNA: TGTGCCACCAGCAGACCCAGGGGGGGGTGGAGCAATCAGCCCCAGCATTTT; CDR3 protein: CATSRPRGGWSNQPQHF
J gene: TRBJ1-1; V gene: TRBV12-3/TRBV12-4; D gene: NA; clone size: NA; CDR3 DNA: TGTGCCAGCAGCAGGGGTAACACTGAAGCTTTCTTT; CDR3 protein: CASSRGNTEAFF
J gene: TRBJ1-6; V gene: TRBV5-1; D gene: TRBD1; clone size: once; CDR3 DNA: TGCGCCAGCAGCCAAGACAGGGCAACAGGGACCCTCCACTTT; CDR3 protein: CASSQDRATGTLHF
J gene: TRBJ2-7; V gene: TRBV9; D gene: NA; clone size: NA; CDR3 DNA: TGTGCCAGCAGCGGGGACGGGGGATCGGGCGAGCAGTACTTC; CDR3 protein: CASSGDGGSGEQYF
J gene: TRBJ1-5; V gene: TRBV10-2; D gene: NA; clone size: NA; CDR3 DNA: TGCGCCAGCAGAGATGGGTGGTATCAGCCCCAGCATTTT; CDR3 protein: CASRDGWYQPQHF
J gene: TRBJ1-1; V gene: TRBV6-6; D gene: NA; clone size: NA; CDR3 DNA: TGTGCCAGCAGTTCTCTTCGTCGATCGGGGGGAACTGAAGCTTTCTTT; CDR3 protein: CASSSLRRSGGTEAFF
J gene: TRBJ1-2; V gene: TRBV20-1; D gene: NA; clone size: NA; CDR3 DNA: TGCAGTGCTAGTAGAGGGGGGAGGACGGATGGCTACACCTTC; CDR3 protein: CSASRGGRTDGYTF
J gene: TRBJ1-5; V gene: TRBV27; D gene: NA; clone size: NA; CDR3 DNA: TGTGCCAGCAGGACGGGGGGCAATCAGCCCCAGCATTTT; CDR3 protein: CASRTGGNQPQHF
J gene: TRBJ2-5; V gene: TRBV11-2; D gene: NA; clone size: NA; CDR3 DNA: TGTGCCAGCAGCTTAGCGCCACAAGAGACCCAGTACTTC; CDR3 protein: CASSLAPQETQYF
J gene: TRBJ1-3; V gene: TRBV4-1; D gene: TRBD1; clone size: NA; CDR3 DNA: TGCGCCAGCAGCCAAGCGGACAGGAACTCTGGAAACACCATATATTTT; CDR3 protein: CASSQADRNSGNTIYF
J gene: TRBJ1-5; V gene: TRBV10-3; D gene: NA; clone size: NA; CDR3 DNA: TGTGCCATCAGTGAGTCAGGGGCTCAGCCCCAGCATTTT; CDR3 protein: CAISESGAQPQHF
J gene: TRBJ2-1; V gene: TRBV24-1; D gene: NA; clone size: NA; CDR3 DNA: TGTGCCACCGGGCATACCTACAATGAGCAGTTCTTC; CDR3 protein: CATGHTYNEQFF
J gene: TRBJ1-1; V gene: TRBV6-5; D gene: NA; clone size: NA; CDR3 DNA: TGTGCCAGCAGCCACCGCTCGCTGACGAACACTGAAGCTTTCTTT; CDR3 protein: CASSHRSLTNTEAFF
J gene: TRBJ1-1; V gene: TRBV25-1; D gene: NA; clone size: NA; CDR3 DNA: TGTGCCAGCACCGGGGGAGGGAACACTGAAGCTTTCTTT; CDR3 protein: CASTGGGNTEAFF
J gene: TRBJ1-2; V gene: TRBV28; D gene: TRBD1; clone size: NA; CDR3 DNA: TGTGCCAGCAGTGCACCCCGAGGGACAGGTTATGGCTACACCTTC; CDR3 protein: CASSAPRGTGYGYTF
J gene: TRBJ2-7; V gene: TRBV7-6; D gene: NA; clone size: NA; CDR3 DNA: TGTGCCAGCAGCTGGGCAGGACAGTACGAGCAGTACTTC; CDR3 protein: CASSWAGQYEQYF
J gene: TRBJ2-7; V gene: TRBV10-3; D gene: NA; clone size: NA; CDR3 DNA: TGTGCCACGCTGGAGGGACAAACGTACTTC; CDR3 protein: CATLEGQTYF
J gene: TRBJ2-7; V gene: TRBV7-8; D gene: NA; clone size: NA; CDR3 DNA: TGTGCCAGCAGCCTAACAGGGCGCTCCTACGAGCAGTACTTC; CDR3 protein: CASSLTGRSYEQYF
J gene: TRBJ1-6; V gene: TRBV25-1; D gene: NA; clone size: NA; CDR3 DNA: TGTGCCGCTAAAGGGAGTAATTCACCCCTCCACTTT; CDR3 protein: CAAKGSNSPLHF
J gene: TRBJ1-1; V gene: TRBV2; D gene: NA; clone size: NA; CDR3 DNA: TGTGCCAGCACCGGAGGGGTGAAGGTTGTCACTGAAGCTTTCTTT; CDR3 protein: CASTGGVKVVTEAFF
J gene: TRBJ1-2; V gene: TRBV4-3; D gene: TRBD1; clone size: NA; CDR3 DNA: TGCGCCAGCAGCCGGGACAGGGTCTCCAACTATGGCTACACCTTC; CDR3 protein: CASSRDRVSNYGYTF
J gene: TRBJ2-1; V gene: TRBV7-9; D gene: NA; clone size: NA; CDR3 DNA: TGTGCCAGCAGCCCTGGGGACAATGAGCAGTTCTTC; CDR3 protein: CASSPGDNEQFF
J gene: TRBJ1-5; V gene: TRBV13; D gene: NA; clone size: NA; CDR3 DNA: TGTGCCAGCAGCTTACTTCGTAGGGAGGGTCAGCCCCAGCATTTT; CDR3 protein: CASSLLRREGQPQHF
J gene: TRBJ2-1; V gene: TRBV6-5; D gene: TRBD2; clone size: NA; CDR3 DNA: TGTGCCAGCAGTTACGCTAGCGGGGGAAACAATGAGCAGTTCTTC; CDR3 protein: CASSYASGGNNEQFF
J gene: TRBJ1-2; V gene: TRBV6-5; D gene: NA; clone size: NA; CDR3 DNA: TGTGCCGGAAGGGGGGTTGGATCTGACTACACCTTC; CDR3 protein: CAGRGVGSDYTF
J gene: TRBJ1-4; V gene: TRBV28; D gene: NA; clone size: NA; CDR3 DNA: TGTGCCAGCAGTTTGGGAGACAGATATGAAAAACTGTTTTTT; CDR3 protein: CASSLGDRYEKLFF
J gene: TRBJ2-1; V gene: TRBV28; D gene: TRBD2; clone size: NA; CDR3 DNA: TGTGCCAGCAGTTTATTATACTTCGGGACTAGCGGGTCCAATGAGCAGTTCTTC; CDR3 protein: CASSLLYFGTSGSNEQFF
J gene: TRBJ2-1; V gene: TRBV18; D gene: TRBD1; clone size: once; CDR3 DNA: TGTGCCAGCTCACCGCCCTGGCAGGGGGCCTACAATGAGCAGTTCTTC; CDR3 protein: CASSPPWQGAYNEQFF
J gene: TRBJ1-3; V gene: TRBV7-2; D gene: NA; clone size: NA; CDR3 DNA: TGTGCCAGCAGCTTAGGTCGCGGTCACTCTGGAAACACCATATATTTT; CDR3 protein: CASSLGRGHSGNTIYF
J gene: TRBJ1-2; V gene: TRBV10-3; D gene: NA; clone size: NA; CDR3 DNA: TGTGCCATCAGTGAGTCGATCACCGGGGGAGGCTACACCTTC; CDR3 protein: CAISESITGGGYTF
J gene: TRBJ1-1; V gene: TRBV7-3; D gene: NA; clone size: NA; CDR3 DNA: TGTGCCAGCAGCTTAACGTCGTACACTGAAGCTTTCTTT; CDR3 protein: CASSLTSYTEAFF
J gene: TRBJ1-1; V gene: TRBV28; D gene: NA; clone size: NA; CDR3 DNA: TGTGCCAGCGGGCGAGGGGCTGAAGCTTTCTTT; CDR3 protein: CASGRGAEAFF
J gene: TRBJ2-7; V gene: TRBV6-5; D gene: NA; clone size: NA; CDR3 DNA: TGTGCCAGCAGTTTCGGTGGGGAGGAGCAGTACTTC; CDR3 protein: CASSFGGEEQYF
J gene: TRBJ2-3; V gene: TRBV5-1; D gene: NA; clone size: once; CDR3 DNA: TGCGCCAGCAGCTTGGGGACAGTCCCATCGGATACGCAGTATTTT; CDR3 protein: CASSLGTVPSDTQYF
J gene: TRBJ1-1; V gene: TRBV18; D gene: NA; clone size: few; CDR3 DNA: TGTGCCAGCTCACCATTGGGAGGACGGCCCATGAACACTGAAGCTTTCTTT; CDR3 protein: CASSPLGGRPMNTEAFF
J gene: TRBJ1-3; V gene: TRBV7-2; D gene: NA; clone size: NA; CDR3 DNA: TGTGCCAGCAGCTTCAGGGGCGGAAACACCATATATTTT; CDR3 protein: CASSFRGGNTIYF
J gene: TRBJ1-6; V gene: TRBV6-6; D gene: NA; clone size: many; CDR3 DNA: TGTGCCAGCACCTCCCCCGCCGAGGGTCCTAATTCACCCCTCCACTTT; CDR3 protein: CASTSPAEGPNSPLHF
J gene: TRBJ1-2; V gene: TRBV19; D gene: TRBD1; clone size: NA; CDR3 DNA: TGTGCCAGTAGCGACAGGGACCCTAACTATGGCTACACCTTC; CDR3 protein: CASSDRDPNYGYTF
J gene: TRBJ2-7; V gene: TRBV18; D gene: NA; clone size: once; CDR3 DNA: TGTGCCAGCTCACCACCCGCGGAATCCTACGAGCAGTACTTC; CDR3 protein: CASSPPAESYEQYF
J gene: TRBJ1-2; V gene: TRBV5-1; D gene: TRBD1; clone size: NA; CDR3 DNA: TGCGCCAGCAGCGAGGGGACAGCAGGCGGCTACACCTTC; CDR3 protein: CASSEGTAGGYTF
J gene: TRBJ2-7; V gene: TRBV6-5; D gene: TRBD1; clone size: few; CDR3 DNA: TGTGCCAGCGGATCCCGCAGGGGGTTAGACTACGAGCAGTACTTC; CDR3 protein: CASGSRRGLDYEQYF
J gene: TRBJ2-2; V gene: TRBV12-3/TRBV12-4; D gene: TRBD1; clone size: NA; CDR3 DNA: TGTGCCAGCAAGGACAGGGGTGGGGAGCTGTTTTTT; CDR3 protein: CASKDRGGELFF
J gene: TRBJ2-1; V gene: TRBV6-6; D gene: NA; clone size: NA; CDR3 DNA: TGTGCCAGCAGTTACTCGATGGTAAAGAATGAGCAGTTCTTC; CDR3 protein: CASSYSMVKNEQFF
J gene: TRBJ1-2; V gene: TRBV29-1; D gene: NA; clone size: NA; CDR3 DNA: TGCAGCGTTGAGGTGCAGGGCGATGGCTACACCTTC; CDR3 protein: CSVEVQGDGYTF
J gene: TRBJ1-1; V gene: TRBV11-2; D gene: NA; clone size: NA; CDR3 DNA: TGTGCCAGCAGCTTAAGGGTGGACAGGAACACTGAAGCTTTCTTT; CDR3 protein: CASSLRVDRNTEAFF
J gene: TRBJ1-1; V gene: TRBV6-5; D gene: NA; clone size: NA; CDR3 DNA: TGTGCCAGCAGTTACTCGATGGTCGTGAACACTGAAGCTTTCTTT; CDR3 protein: CASSYSMVVNTEAFF
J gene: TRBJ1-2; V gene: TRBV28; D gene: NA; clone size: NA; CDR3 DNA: TGTGCCAGCAGTTTAGGACAGTATGGCTACACCTTC; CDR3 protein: CASSLGQYGYTF
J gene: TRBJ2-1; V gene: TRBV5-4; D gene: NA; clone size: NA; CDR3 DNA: TGTGCCAGCAGCGCAAGGGACTTCAACAATGAGCAGTTCTTC; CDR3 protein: CASSARDFNNEQFF
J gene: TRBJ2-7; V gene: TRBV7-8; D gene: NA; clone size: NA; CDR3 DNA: TGTGCCAGCAGCTTATGGGGGGCCACCTACGAGCAGTACTTC; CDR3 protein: CASSLWGATYEQYF
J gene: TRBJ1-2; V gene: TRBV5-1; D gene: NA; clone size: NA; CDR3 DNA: TGCGCCAGCAGCTTTGATGGGGCCCCGGGATTTAACTATGGCTACACCTTC; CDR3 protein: CASSFDGAPGFNYGYTF
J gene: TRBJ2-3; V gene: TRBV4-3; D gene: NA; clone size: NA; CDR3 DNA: TGCGCCAGCAGCCAAGACGGGACCGCGGTAGCAGATACGCAGTATTTT; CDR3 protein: CASSQDGTAVADTQYF
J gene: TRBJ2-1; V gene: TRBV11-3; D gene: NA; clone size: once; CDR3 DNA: TGTGCCAGCAGCGAGGGACCCTCCTACAATGAGCAGTTCTTC; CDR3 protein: CASSEGPSYNEQFF
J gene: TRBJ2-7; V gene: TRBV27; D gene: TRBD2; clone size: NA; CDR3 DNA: TGTGCCAGCAGTCCGGGACTACCAACGACGGGGGTCTACGAGCAGTACTTC; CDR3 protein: CASSPGLPTTGVYEQYF
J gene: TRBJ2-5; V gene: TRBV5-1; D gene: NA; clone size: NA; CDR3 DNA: TGCGCCAGCAGCATCTTGACAGAAGAGACCCAGTACTTC; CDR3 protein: CASSILTEETQYF
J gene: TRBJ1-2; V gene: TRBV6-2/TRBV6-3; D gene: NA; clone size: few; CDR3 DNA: TGTGCCAGCAGCCTAACAGAGTCTTCGGGCTACACCTTC; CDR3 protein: CASSLTESSGYTF
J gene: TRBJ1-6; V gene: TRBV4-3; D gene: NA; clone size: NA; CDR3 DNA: TGCGCCAGCAGCCAAGACGGACAGAGCTCCTATAATTCACCCCTCCACTTT; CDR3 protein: CASSQDGQSSYNSPLHF